Following are 18 T cell receptor beta chains from one sample sequenced in a study of CD8+CD57+ T cells in acquired aplastic anemia. Profiles of TCR beta VDJ and CDR3 were generated from a genomic DNA template. TCRdb reanalysed the reads using MiXCR and keeps one entry per CDR3 protein. This table holds a few hundred thousand distinct CDR3 sequences, about half found once. Sequencing involved patients with CD8+CD57+ cell expansion previously shown by flow cytometry. Material for sequencing was sorted CD4+, CD8+, or CD8+CD57+ T cells (not recorded which) from PBMCs. The receptors were sampled from a human donor with aplastic anemia.

The V call is TRBV7-2, the J call TRBJ2-1; tentatively, D is TRBD1 (5 bases). CDR1 and CDR2 (germline): SGHTA, FQGNSA. V lost 8 bases, J lost 0 bases, and 11 bases lay in between. The CDR3 is 14 amino acids. The CDR3 bases are TGTGCCAGCGTCCGCGACAGCTCCTACAATGAGCAGTTCTTC. It translates to CASVRDSSYNEQFF.

The chain is built from TRBV11-2 and TRBJ2-6; 7 nucleotides line up with TRBD1. The CDR3 has 15 amino acids. Germline CDR1 and CDR2: SGHAT and FQNNGV. The V and J ends lost 5 bases and 3 bases, in that order; junction bases with no gene match: 4. For the CDR3, the DNA is TGTGCCAGCAGCCAGACAGGGCATGGGGCCAACGTCCTGACTTTC. Its translation is CASSQTGHGANVLTF.

A note on this clonotype: A read error is possible here, since a much larger clone lies one base away. The CDR3: CASSVVHNQLGKLFF. CDR3 bases: TGTGCCAGTAGTGTAGTCCACAATCAACTTGGAAAACTGTTTTTT. The chain carries TRBV19 and TRBJ1-4; D is uncertain. This CDR3 spans 15 amino acids. CDR1 and CDR2 from the germline V gene are LNHDA and SQIVND (reference sequence). V lost 5 bases and J 10 bases, leaving 20 bases between the germline ends.

As for this clonotype: The conserved closing phenylalanine or tryptophan is absent in this CDR3, likely reflecting a read error. This chain links TRBV11-3 with TRBJ1-5; no clear D. Trimming removed 5 bases at V and 0 bases at J, with 8 bases between. The CDR3 is 14 residues long. From germline, CDR1 is SGHNT and CDR2 YENEEA. In DNA, the CDR3 is TGTGCCAGCAGCCACTACGGTAGCAATCAGCCCCAGCATCTT. Its translation: CASSHYGSNQPQHL.

The gene calls are TRBV29-1 and TRBJ1-2, with D possibly matching TRBD1 (6 bases). The CDR3 consists of 14 residues. The V end lost 5 bases, the J end lost 0 bases, and 13 bases lay between the germline ends. CDR1 and CDR2 from the germline V gene are SQVTM and ANQGSEA. CDR3 region: CSVSTGYPNYGYTF. Written as DNA, the CDR3 is TGCAGCGTTAGTACAGGGTATCCTAACTATGGCTACACCTTC.

This clonotype was observed at least ten times. The CDR3 region is CASSLGREDTQYF. Written as DNA, the CDR3 is TGTGCCAGCAGCTTAGGAAGGGAAGATACGCAGTATTTT. The chain carries TRBV11-2 and TRBJ2-3; D is unclear. This CDR3 contains 13 residues. Germline lookup yields CDR1 SGHAT and CDR2 FQNNGV. The V end lost 1 base, the J end lost 5 bases, and 7 bases lay between the germline ends.

The chain recombines TRBV7-2 with TRBJ1-2; 8 nucleotides match TRBD1. Germline CDR1 and CDR2: SGHTA and FQGNSA. CDR3 length: 16 residues. With V trimmed by 1 base and J by 6 bases, 10 bases remained unmatched. CDR3 in amino acids: CASSLEPGQVFHGYTF. The CDR3 DNA reads as TGTGCCAGCAGCTTAGAACCGGGACAGGTCTTCCATGGCTACACCTTC.

The chain employs TRBV7-2 and TRBJ1-6, with TRBD1 as a possible D gene (6 bases). Germline loops: CDR1 SGHTA, CDR2 FQGNSA. Trimming took 1 base from V and 7 from J, leaving 14 bases between them. This CDR3 has 16 amino acids. The CDR3 protein is CASSLERQGSNSPLHF. As DNA, the CDR3 is TGTGCCAGCAGCTTAGAGAGGCAGGGGTCCAATTCACCCCTCCACTTT.

The chain recombines TRBV25-1 with TRBJ1-3, with D maybe TRBD1 (5 bases). CDR3 length: 11 residues. The germline V gene has CDR1 MGHDK and CDR2 SYGVNS. The germline V and J ends were trimmed by 1 base and 15 bases, with 10 bases remaining between them. For the CDR3, the DNA is TGTGCCAGCAGTGAATGGGGGGAACGATATTTT. Amino acid sequence: CASSEWGERYF.

The chain carries TRBV20-1 and TRBJ2-3; 10 nucleotides align to TRBD2. Germline V lookup: CDR1 DFQATT, CDR2 SNEGSKA (reference sequence). The V and J ends lost 4 bases and 6 bases, in that order; junction bases with no gene match: 13. This CDR3 contains 16 residues. The CDR3 is CSAMAGGSGGRDTQYF. In nucleotides, the CDR3 is TGCAGTGCTATGGCCGGTGGTAGCGGGGGGCGGGATACGCAGTATTTT.

This chain links TRBV2 with TRBJ2-1, with 13 bases identical to TRBD2. The CDR3 contains 17 residues. Per germline, CDR1 SNHLY and CDR2 FYNNEI. Trimming at V came to 7 bases and at J to 2 bases, leaving 8 bases not matched to a gene. CDR3 protein: CASKLAGLAGAYNEQFF. The CDR3 DNA reads as TGTGCCAGCAAACTAGCAGGACTAGCGGGGGCCTACAATGAGCAGTTCTTC.

This clonotype has more than one count but fewer than ten. One base away lies a much larger clone, so this may be a sequencing read error. The CDR3 nucleotides read TGTGCCACCAGCAGAGATATAGGGACCCATGGCTACGCCTTC. It yields the protein CATSRDIGTHGYAF. The J gene is TRBJ1-2, the V gene TRBV15, with a possible D match to TRBD1 (5 bases). From germline, CDR1 is LNHNV and CDR2 YYDKDF (reference sequence). CDR3 length equals 14 residues.

This clonotype was observed once. V gene TRBV6-4 combines with J gene TRBJ2-5; 7 bases are shared with TRBD1. V shed 5 bases and J 2 bases; nucleotides not matched to a gene: 11. Per the germline V gene, CDR1 is MRHNA and CDR2 is SNTAGT. CDR3 length: 16 residues. The CDR3 reads CASSNPGQKGQETQYF. The CDR3 DNA reads TGTGCCAGCAGTAACCCGGGACAGAAGGGGCAAGAGACCCAGTACTTC.

The V and J genes are TRBV10-3 and TRBJ2-3; D is ambiguous. The CDR3 covers 13 residues. From germline, CDR1 is ENHRY and CDR2 SYGVKD. Trimming cost V 7 bases and J 5 bases, with 13 bases left between them. The CDR3: CAIKDGSGDTQYF. Here the CDR3 DNA reads TGTGCCATCAAGGATGGCTCGGGAGATACGCAGTATTTT.

This rearrangement joins TRBV15 to TRBJ2-1; tentatively, D is TRBD2 (7 bases). With 6 bases removed from V and 0 bases from J, the gap between germline ends came to 18 bases. This CDR3 contains 17 residues. Per germline, CDR1 LNHNV and CDR2 YYDKDF (reference sequence). DNA for the CDR3: TGTGCCACCAGGCAAGGGGGGGCCTCAAGCTCCTACAATGAGCAGTTCTTC. Protein product: CATRQGGASSSYNEQFF.

The chain uses TRBV2 and TRBJ1-4, with D perhaps TRBD1 (5 bases). CDR3 size: 13 residues. Germline lookup yields CDR1 SNHLY and CDR2 FYNNEI. V gave up 6 bases and J gave up 5 bases, with 10 bases separating them. CDR3 DNA sequence: TGTGCCAGCAGGGGGGGGGGGAATGAAAAACTGTTTTTT. Amino acid sequence: CASRGGGNEKLFF.

This chain joins TRBV10-3 and TRBJ1-6; D is unresolved. CDR1 and CDR2 from the germline V gene are ENHRY and SYGVKD. This CDR3 has 16 amino acids. Trimming stripped 0 bases from V and 7 bases from J, with 13 bases between. CDR3 in amino acids: CAISESFDTGNSPLHF. CDR3 in DNA: TGTGCCATCAGTGAGTCATTTGACACTGGGAATTCACCCCTCCACTTT.

This clonotype has ten or more counts. V is TRBV20-1 and J is TRBJ2-1; TRBD1 matches at 11 bases. The CDR3 contains 16 residues. CDR1 DFQATT and CDR2 SNEGSKA come from the germline V gene (reference sequence). After removal of 5 bases from V and 3 bases from J, the junction contained 9 bases not matched to a gene. The CDR3 region has the DNA TGCAGTGCTTCTCAGGGACAGGGGGGGTACTACAATGAGCAGTTCTTC. Translating gives CSASQGQGGYYNEQFF.